These T cell receptor beta chains were read from a single sample in a study of T cell changes during pregnancy in multiple sclerosis. Sequencing used immunoSEQ multiplex PCR; TCRdb keeps in-frame clones, though not all of them. The sample consists of 90,000 to 95,000 clones, just under 95% of them appearing once. The material was peripheral blood, obtained in the first trimester of pregnancy. The receptors derive from a female donor with multiple sclerosis, enrolled in a pregnancy study. The CDR3 runs from the conserved cysteine through the conserved F or W. A D gene is named only where the DNA matches it firmly. Size values are once, few and many counts, or a class for expanded clones, and some rows have none.

TRBV5-1	-	TRBJ2-1	-	TGCGCCAGCAGCAGAACGAAAACAGGGAGTTACAATGAGCAGTTCTTC	CASSRTKTGSYNEQFF
TRBV5-1	TRBD1	TRBJ1-3	few	TGCGCCAGCAGCTTGGACGGGACAGCTGGAAACACCATATATTTT	CASSLDGTAGNTIYF
TRBV6-1	TRBD1	TRBJ1-3	-	TGTGCCAGCAGTTCCCACAGGGGCTCTGGAAACACCATATATTTT	CASSSHRGSGNTIYF
TRBV6-5	-	TRBJ1-2	-	TGTGCCAGCAGTCCCCAGGGAGGCTTCGGCTACACCTTC	CASSPQGGFGYTF
TRBV9	TRBD1	TRBJ2-5	-	TGTGCCAGCTCCGACAGGGACCAAGAGACCCAGTACTTC	CASSDRDQETQYF
TRBV1	-	TRBJ2-5	-	TGCACCAGCAGCCCCAGGGTCCCCGCGGGGGTATTGGCCCAGTACTTC	CTSSPRVPAGVLAQYF
TRBV29-1	TRBD2	TRBJ2-7	-	TGCAGCGTTGAAGGGGGACTACTGGGTTTGAGAGAGCAGTACTTC	CSVEGGLLGLREQYF
TRBV19	TRBD1	TRBJ2-5	once	TGTGCCAGTAGTATCCGGACAGGGTTGGGTCCCCAGTACTTC	CASSIRTGLGPQYF
TRBV9	TRBD2	TRBJ2-1	once	TGTGCCAGCAGCGTAGCGGGGACTCGGGGGGATGAGCAGTTCTTC	CASSVAGTRGDEQFF
TRBV9	-	TRBJ2-3	-	TGTGCCAGCAGCGTAAGAGGGCAGGAAACAGATACGCAGTATTTT	CASSVRGQETDTQYF
TRBV7-3	-	TRBJ2-3	-	TGTGCCAGCCTGAAGCTAGTGGGCACAGATACGCAGTATTTT	CASLKLVGTDTQYF
TRBV6-1	TRBD1	TRBJ1-4	-	TGTGCCAGCAGTGAAGGCAGGGGGTATTCAGCTAATGAAAAACTGTTTTTT	CASSEGRGYSANEKLFF
TRBV11-1	-	TRBJ1-2	-	TGTGCCAGCAGCGACAACCCTGCTTATGGCTACACCTTC	CASSDNPAYGYTF
TRBV25-1	-	TRBJ1-2	-	TGTGCCAGCAGCCTCCCAGGGTACTATGGCTACACCTTC	CASSLPGYYGYTF
TRBV27	-	TRBJ1-1	-	TGTGCCAGCAGTTTATTTTTAAGGGGTGTTTACACTGAAGCTTTCTTT	CASSLFLRGVYTEAFF
TRBV19	TRBD1	TRBJ1-6	-	TGTGCCAGTAGCTCAGACAGGGTGAATTCACCCCTCCACTTT	CASSSDRVNSPLHF
TRBV27	-	TRBJ2-7	once	TGTGCCAGCAGTTTATCGAATGGGGCCGAGCAGTACTTC	CASSLSNGAEQYF
TRBV9	TRBD2	TRBJ2-1	-	TGTGCCAGCAGCGAGACTAGCCAGTCCTACAATGAGCAGTTCTTC	CASSETSQSYNEQFF
TRBV4-1	-	TRBJ2-1	-	TGCGCCAGCAGCCAGCTGACTAGTACTTATAGCTCCTACAATGAGCAGTTCTTC	CASSQLTSTYSSYNEQFF
TRBV9	TRBD1	TRBJ2-2	-	TGTGCCAGCAGCGTAGGGGCCCTCCGGGACAGGAATACCGGGGAGCTGTTTTTT	CASSVGALRDRNTGELFF
TRBV30	-	TRBJ2-2	once	TGTGCCTGGAGTGTACTCGACAGGCGACTCTTTACCGGGGAGCTGTTTTTT	CAWSVLDRRLFTGELFF
TRBV11-2	TRBD1	TRBJ1-3	-	TGTGCCAGCAGCTTACTGACAGGGACACGTGGAAACACCATATATTTT	CASSLLTGTRGNTIYF
TRBV29-1	-	TRBJ1-1	-	TGCAGCGCCCCCGGTCTGAACACTGAAGCTTTCTTT	CSAPGLNTEAFF
TRBV18	TRBD1	TRBJ1-5	-	TGTGCCAGCTCACCGGGGACAGATAATCAGCCCCAGCATTTT	CASSPGTDNQPQHF
TRBV6-5	TRBD1	TRBJ1-1	once	TGTGCCAGCAGTTATGGACAGGGAGGGCCTGAAGCTTTCTTT	CASSYGQGGPEAFF
TRBV15	-	TRBJ2-1	-	TGTGCCACCAGCAGAGATCCGGGGGGCCTTACAGATGAGCAGTTCTTC	CATSRDPGGLTDEQFF
TRBV9	TRBD1	TRBJ1-2	-	TGTGCCAGCAGCGCGCAGGGGGGTGGCTACACCTTC	CASSAQGGGYTF
TRBV15	TRBD1	TRBJ2-5	-	TGTGCCACCAGCGGTGGACAGGGCGTTCAAGAGACCCAGTACTTC	CATSGGQGVQETQYF
TRBV15	-	TRBJ1-2	-	TGTGCCACCAGCAGAGTCTCAGGGAATGGCTACACCTTC	CATSRVSGNGYTF
TRBV14	-	TRBJ1-4	-	TGTGCCAGCAGCCAAGACTCCGTCACAGGGAGGGGTAATGAAAAACTGTTTTTT	CASSQDSVTGRGNEKLFF
TRBV6-4	TRBD2	TRBJ2-5	few	TGTGCCAGCTCCTTGACTAGCGGGGCGGAGACCCAGTACTTC	CASSLTSGAETQYF
TRBV10-3	TRBD2	TRBJ2-3	-	TGTGCCATCAGTGAGTCGGAGACTAGCGGGACAGATACGCAGTATTTT	CAISESETSGTDTQYF
TRBV6-5	TRBD1	TRBJ2-3	-	TGTGCCAGCAGTTACTCGACAGGGGAGAGCACAGATACGCAGTATTTT	CASSYSTGESTDTQYF
TRBV7-9	-	TRBJ2-5	-	TGTGCCAGCAGCTTTGGGAACAGGGTCGGAGAGACCCAGTACTTC	CASSFGNRVGETQYF
TRBV2	-	TRBJ1-2	-	TGTGCCACCCCTGGCAGGGGCCAATACTATGGCTACACCTTC	CATPGRGQYYGYTF
TRBV13	TRBD1	TRBJ2-1	-	TGTGCCAGCAGCACTTGGACAGGCTCATCCTACAATGAGCAGTTCTTC	CASSTWTGSSYNEQFF
TRBV7-9	-	TRBJ2-1	once	TGTGCCAGCAGCTTAGAACTCCTTTCGGTAGTTGAGCAGTTCTTC	CASSLELLSVVEQFF
TRBV5-1	TRBD2	TRBJ2-5	-	TGCGCCAGCAGCTTGGGCGCGACCGGGACTAGTCCACAAGAGACCCAGTACTTC	CASSLGATGTSPQETQYF
TRBV7-3	TRBD2	TRBJ2-3	-	TGTGCCAGCAGCTCGAGCGGGGCGGGGGGTACGCAGTATTTT	CASSSSGAGGTQYF
TRBV27	-	TRBJ1-2	-	TGTGCCAGCAGTTGGGAAGGGGGGGATGGCTACACCTTC	CASSWEGGDGYTF
TRBV27	-	TRBJ2-5	-	TGTGCCAGCAGTATCGGAGGAACGGTCCAAGAGACCCAGTACTTC	CASSIGGTVQETQYF
TRBV20-1	-	TRBJ1-1	-	TGCAGTGGCGGGCGCGTCACTGAAGCTTTCTTT	CSGGRVTEAFF
TRBV30	-	TRBJ1-6	-	TGTGCCTGGAGCGGTCTCCTGGTAGATAATTCACCCCTCCACTTT	CAWSGLLVDNSPLHF
TRBV7-2	-	TRBJ1-5	once	TGTGCCAGCAGCTTAGCGGCCCAGCCCCAGCATTTT	CASSLAAQPQHF
TRBV11-2	-	TRBJ2-3	-	TGTGCCAGCAGCTCCTTCCAGGGGACCCTAAGCACAGATACGCAGTATTTT	CASSSFQGTLSTDTQYF